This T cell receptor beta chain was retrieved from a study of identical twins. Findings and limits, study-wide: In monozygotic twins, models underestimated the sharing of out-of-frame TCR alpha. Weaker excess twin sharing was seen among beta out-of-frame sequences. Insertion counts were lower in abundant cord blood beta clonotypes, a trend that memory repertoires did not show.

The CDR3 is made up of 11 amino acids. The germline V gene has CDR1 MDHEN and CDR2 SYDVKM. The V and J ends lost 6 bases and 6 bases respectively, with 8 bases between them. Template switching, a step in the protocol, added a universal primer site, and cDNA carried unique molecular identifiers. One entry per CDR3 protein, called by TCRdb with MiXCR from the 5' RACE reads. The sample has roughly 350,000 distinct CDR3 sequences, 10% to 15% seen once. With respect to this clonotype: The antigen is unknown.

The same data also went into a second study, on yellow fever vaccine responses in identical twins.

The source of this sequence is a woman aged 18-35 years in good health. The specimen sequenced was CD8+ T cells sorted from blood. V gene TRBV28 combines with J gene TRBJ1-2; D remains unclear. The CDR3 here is CASRAGNGYTF. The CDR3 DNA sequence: TGTGCCAGCAGAGCGGGAAATGGCTACACCTTC.